This T cell receptor beta chain appears in the sequencing data of a study of cytomegalovirus exposure and HLA in healthy donors (dated by TCRdb to 2016 to 2017). General notes on the study: An earlier analysis of about 530 of the donors reported roughly 300 Gb of sequence data and 117 million unique TCR beta sequences obtained from about 170 million T cells. The study aimed to test whether signatures of past pathogen exposure could be identified by cataloging public T cell receptors. An earlier analysis of 587 of the donors used high-throughput TCR beta sequencing to judge whether each TCR beta V gene segment behaved as functional or pseudogenic. In a later analysis, previously published TCR beta repertoires from 666 donors were re-analyzed and high-resolution HLA genotyping was added so that TCR occurrence patterns could be studied. HLA typing covered class I and class II loci at four-digit resolution. Besides the first cohort of around 670 subjects, a separate validation cohort made up of 95 to 150 different subjects was used. Among the roughly 400 genotyped donors, approximately 77% belonged to the genetic ancestry cluster associated with self-reported Caucasian donors. Every discovery cohort repertoire had been produced on one sequencing platform. A later genetic analysis used genome-wide SNP genotypes for about three fifths of the 666 donors, treating that subset as a discovery cohort. An early release that covered 640 HLA-typed donors contained about 290 gigabases of sequencing data and some 87 million unique TCR sequences. Rather than using new phenotypic data, the later analysis identified candidate immune exposures from TCR beta sequences and from how often those sequences occurred across donors. The number of donors typed differed by locus, with 629-630 for A, B, C, DRB1 and DQB1, more than 500 for DQA1, approximately 570 for DPA1, and some 470 for DPB1. The T cell repertoires of several hundred subjects were profiled by immunosequencing and related to cytomegalovirus serostatus. To predict cytomegalovirus infection status, the study combined high-throughput TCR immunosequencing, statistical association of individual TCRs with disease status, and machine learning. Four to six DR-DQ haplotypes were handled as single units for association and clustering, since linkage in the cohort was strong. Among roughly 400 genotyped donors of the cohort, an average of roughly 230,000 unique TCR beta nucleotide sequences was sequenced per donor, of which about 18% were non-productive. Donor age, sex, ethnicity and CMV serostatus were compiled alongside the repertoire data. Here is what the overall study found, with its caveats: In a later genetic analysis, a missense DCLRE1C variant was associated with V-gene and J-gene trimming of TCR beta chains, and the association was replicated in an independent cohort. Strong co-occurrence of HLA alleles, especially DR and DQ, made assigning TCR associations to individual alleles difficult. A group of highly shared sequence variants was considered likely to be a technical artifact of the sequencing pipeline. According to a later analysis, most CMV-associated TCR beta chains appeared to be HLA-restricted, and the HLA associations seemed to be driven largely by CMV exposure. A later analysis found that TCR association rates varied across HLA loci, with DRB1 alleles showing the most associated TCRs and HLA-C alleles the fewest. A few of the identified cytomegalovirus-associated TCR beta chains were confirmed in vitro to be specific for cytomegalovirus antigens. Only TCR beta chains were sequenced in this cohort, and the absence of alpha or paired-chain data limited detectable features. In a later analysis, several top co-occurrence clusters were reported to appear linked to parvovirus B19, influenza, CMV and Epstein-Barr virus. Broadly in line with IMGT annotations, most TCR beta V segments showed up in productive rearrangements about 90% or about 30% of the time in an earlier analysis of several hundred of the donors. For the cohort, immune exposure information was limited to CMV serostatus. Some IMGT-functional V segments, including TRBV6-2 and TRBV6-3, could not be distinguished by the 87-base-pair reads and were therefore excluded. In the study, 150 to 200 TCR beta chains were listed as associated with cytomegalovirus. In a later analysis, HLA-associated TCR beta chains were found to be more clonally expanded and to have lower generation probabilities than equally common non-associated chains. A further reported finding was that TCR beta sequences accurately predicted the HLA-A and HLA-B alleles for most subjects in the first cohort. In both the original and validation cohorts, the classifier was reported to diagnose cytomegalovirus status with high specificity and sensitivity. Correlated functional status among segregating V segments might be attributable to linkage disequilibrium, but an unknown experimental factor could not be ruled out. Specific HLA alleles were associated with 16,951 TCR beta sequences at a false discovery rate of 0.05 in a later analysis. Roughly uniform sequencing depth across donors was assumed in presence/absence analyses, although this assumption may not hold. Because counts were too low, roughly 16 rarely observed V segments, including chromosome 9 orphons, were left out of the earlier analysis of 500 to 650 of the donors. According to a later genetic analysis, donors in an Asian-associated ancestry cluster had fewer N-insertions in productive TCRs than the roughly 670-donor mean. Across donors, most TCR sequences were observed very rarely, whereas some public TCRs were present in many individuals. Because HLA typing was missing for some donors at each locus, association tests included only the typed subset. The authors suggested that the approach could potentially be generalized to other disease states and immunological phenotypes.

The trim is 4 bases for V and 6 bases for J, with a gap of 10 bases between the germline ends. Counted from cysteine to phenylalanine, this CDR3 has 12 amino acids. Only the CDR3 portion is preserved as DNA: 36 bases, with reading frame beginning at the first base. CDR1 and CDR2 were assigned from the germline V gene (reference sequence) as MNHNY and SVGAGI. In total, 666 healthy bone marrow donors made up the cohort. At the time of sampling, every cohort member was nominally healthy, though immune exposures that went unrecorded were likely present. The donor tested CMV seronegative, placing the donor among the 350 to 400 seronegative members of the cohort. A peripheral blood sample was collected from each donor, and TCR beta sequencing was performed on peripheral blood mononuclear cells. Genomic DNA was extracted from the blood cell samples with the Qiagen DNeasy Blood Extraction Kit. Libraries were made using the immunoSEQ multiplex PCR assay. For the multiplex PCR, a mixture combining 60 forward primers for TCR Vbeta segments and 13 reverse primers for TCR Jbeta segments was used. The CDR3 region of rearranged TCR beta genes was amplified from genomic DNA with a multiplex PCR assay. The Illumina HiSeq System was used to sequence the amplified TCR beta libraries as 87-base-pair reads. The published analysis was carried out like this. In a later analysis, 70 million to 95 million unique TCR beta chains were counted across the roughly 670 repertoires, and roughly 10 million of these chains were shared by at least two donors. Raw reads were error-corrected and collapsed into unique sequences with a nearest-neighbor algorithm that merged closely related sequences to remove PCR and sequencing errors. Alignment of CDR3 sequences to IMGT reference sequences was used to assign V, D and J gene segments. For a sequence to be retained, a match of at least six nucleotides to both a V gene segment and a J gene segment was required. A rearrangement was called productive if the CDR3 had no stop codons and remained in frame with V and J, and every other rearrangement was called non-productive. Following IMGT convention, CDR3 was defined as the stretch from the second conserved V-encoded cysteine up to the conserved J-encoded phenylalanine. In an earlier analysis of 587 of the donors, sequences lacking an unambiguous match to a single V gene segment were excluded. An earlier analysis of 587 of the donors called V segments functional above 56.7% productive rearrangements and segregating when the between-donor standard deviation exceeded 5%. A statistical classification framework was built for diagnosing cytomegalovirus status from the catalog of TCR beta chain sequences. A later analysis assigned V and J genes by comparing TCR nucleotide sequences with IMGT/GENE-DB human TR gene sequences. The TCRdist pipeline was used in a later analysis to assign CDR3 sequences and most-parsimonious VDJ recombination scenarios. In a later analysis, each TCR beta chain was defined by its CDR3 amino acid sequence together with its V-gene family, and reads lacking a unique V-gene family were excluded. To address suspected cross-contamination and a sequencing artifact, a later analysis removed approximately 590 highly shared, low-generation-probability nucleotide sequences. For each public chain, a later analysis derived a clonal expansion index from normalized ranks of inferred template counts within each repertoire. A later analysis computed generation probabilities with a VDJ recombination model fitted to out-of-frame rearrangements, and checked the results against IGoR. A later analysis scored TCR-TCR, TCR-HLA and TCR-CMV co-occurrence with hypergeometric tests, applying a repertoire-size bias correction to TCR pairs. False discovery rates were estimated in a later analysis by permuting HLA or CMV assignments 20 times. A later analysis grouped co-occurring TCRs with DBSCAN, adding TCRdist sequence similarity when clustering within HLA-allele-positive subsets. Repertoires with fewer than 30,000 or more than 120,000 public chains were left out of co-occurrence clustering, as were about 5 repertoires with anomalous nucleotide sharing. In TCRdb, the immuneACCESS table is reduced to in-frame sequences with V and J assigned. These tables do not hold every clone; where another copy was compared, an unresolved V gene accounts for under half, and the others remain unexplained. The D gene and trimming were derived from the DNA, and the V and J assignments and clone size from that table. The sample data list 150,000 to 200,000 clones, and 60% to 80% of these were observed just once. The biggest ten clones account for under 3% of the sample.

This clone was observed many times. The target of this receptor is not known. Within one base of it there is no much larger clone, and no base qualities were kept. The rearrangement combines TRBV6-6 with TRBJ2-7, and the D gene may be TRBD1, 5 bases matching. The source is a man aged 35 to 55 in good health and CMV-seronegative. The sequencing input was PBMCs. The CDR3 protein sequence reads: CASSWGQGEQYF. At the DNA level, the sequence is TGTGCCAGCAGTTGGGGCCAGGGCGAGCAGTACTTC.